This T cell receptor (beta chain) was retrieved from a study of blood T cell repertoires in COVID-19. Remarks on this clone: A junction boundary mismatches the germline segment, possibly from a read error.

In the original processing: It was from reference gene primer amplification that nucleated cell counts were estimated. Profiling relied on immunoSEQ multiplex PCR, and the TCRdb table lists in-frame clones only, not all of them. Clone size and the V and J calls come from that table; the DNA yielded D and trimming. The repertoire holds some 200,000 clones, with more than 65% as singletons. The sequence was obtained from a woman in her thirties or forties who had recovered from COVID-19. The sample taken for sequencing was peripheral blood.

The CDR3 coding sequence is TGTGCTAGCAGCTTAGATGGGGGCTCGTACAATGAGCAGTTCTTC. Its translation: CASSLDGGSYNEQFF. This chain uses TRBV7-7 with TRBJ2-1; D is possibly TRBD1 (6 bases). Germline-derived CDR1 and CDR2 are SSHAT and FNYEAQ (reference sequence). The CDR3 loop spans 15 amino acids.